What follows is one T cell receptor beta chain and its context. The antigen is undetermined. Sequencing was performed with immunoSEQ multiplex PCR; in TCRdb, only in-frame clones are kept and a portion is missing. Here the sample spans 20,000 to 25,000 clones, 75% to 85% being singletons. The entry originates in a study of OX40 agonist ivuxolimab in advanced cancers. The overall study: Patients were dosed with the agonistic anti-OX40 (CD134) antibody ivuxolimab. Study outcomes and limitations: A proportion of nonresponders additionally exhibited low normalized T-cell clonal expansion. Partial responders at 0.1-3.0 mg/kg showed near-lowest clonal expansion. CD4+ T cells averaged fewer expanded clones than CD8+ T cells.

After removal of 5 bases from V and 4 bases from J, the junction contained 9 bases not matched to a gene. Looked up from germline, CDR1 is SGHVS and CDR2 is FNYEAQ. The CDR3 totals 15 residues. The receptor's source is an adult with an advanced solid tumor such as melanoma, head and neck, liver or kidney cancer. J is TRBJ2-5 and V is TRBV7-6, with 8 bases identical to TRBD2. The sequencing used CD4+ or CD8+ T cells sorted from blood, collected in a trial of the OX40 agonist ivuxolimab. The CDR3 region has the DNA TGTGCCAGCAGCCCGAGCGGGAGCCGGGGAGAGACCCAGTACTTC. As protein: CASSPSGSRGETQYF.